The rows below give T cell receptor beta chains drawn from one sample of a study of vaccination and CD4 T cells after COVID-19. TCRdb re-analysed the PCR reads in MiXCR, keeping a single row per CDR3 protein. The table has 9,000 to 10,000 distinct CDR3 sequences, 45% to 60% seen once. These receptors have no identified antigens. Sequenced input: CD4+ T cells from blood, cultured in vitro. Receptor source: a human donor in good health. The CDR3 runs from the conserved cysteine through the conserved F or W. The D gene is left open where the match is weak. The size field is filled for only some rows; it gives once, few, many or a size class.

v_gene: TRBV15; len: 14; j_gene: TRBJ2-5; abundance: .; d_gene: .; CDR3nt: TGTGCCACCAGCAGAGAAGGGGTCCAAGAGACCCAGTACTTC; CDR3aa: CATSREGVQETQYF
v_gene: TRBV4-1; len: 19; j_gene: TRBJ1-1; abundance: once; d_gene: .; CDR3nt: TGCGCCAGCAGCCAAGTAACCCTCAACGGCAGGGGCCGAAACACTGAAGCTTTCTTT; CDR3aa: CASSQVTLNGRGRNTEAFF
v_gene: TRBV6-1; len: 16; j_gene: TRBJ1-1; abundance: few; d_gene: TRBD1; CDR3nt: TGTGCCAGCAGCTTAACGGGACAGGTGCCTACGACTGAAGCTTTCTTT; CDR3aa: CASSLTGQVPTTEAFF
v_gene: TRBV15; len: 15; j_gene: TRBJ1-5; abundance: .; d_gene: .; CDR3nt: TGTGCCACCAGCAGGGGAGCTTATAGCAATCAGCCCCAGCATTTT; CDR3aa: CATSRGAYSNQPQHF
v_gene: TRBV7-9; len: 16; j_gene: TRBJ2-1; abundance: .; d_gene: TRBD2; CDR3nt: TGTGCCAGCAGCTTCCTAGCGGGGGGTATCTACAATGAGCAGTTCTTC; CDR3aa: CASSFLAGGIYNEQFF
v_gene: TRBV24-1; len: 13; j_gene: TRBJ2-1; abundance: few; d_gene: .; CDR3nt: TGTGCCACCAGTGGCTTTGCGGGGAATGAGCAGTTCTTC; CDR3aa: CATSGFAGNEQFF
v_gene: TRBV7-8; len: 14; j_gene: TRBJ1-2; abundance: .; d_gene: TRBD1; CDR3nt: TGTGCCAGCAGCTCACAGGGGGCGCGAGGAGGCTACACCTTC; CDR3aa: CASSSQGARGGYTF
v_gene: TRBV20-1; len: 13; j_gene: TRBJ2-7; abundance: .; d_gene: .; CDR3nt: TGCAGTGCTAGGACGGGGGCCGTTGTCGAGCAGTACTTC; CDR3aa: CSARTGAVVEQYF
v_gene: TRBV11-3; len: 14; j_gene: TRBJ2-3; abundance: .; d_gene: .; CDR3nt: TGTGCCAGCAGCTTAGGACGGGACACAGATACGCAGTATTTT; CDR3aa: CASSLGRDTDTQYF
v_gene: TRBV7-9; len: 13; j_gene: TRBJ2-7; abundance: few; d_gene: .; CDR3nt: TGTGCCAGCACCGCCGGGGCGAGTTACGAGCAGTACTTC; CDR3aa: CASTAGASYEQYF
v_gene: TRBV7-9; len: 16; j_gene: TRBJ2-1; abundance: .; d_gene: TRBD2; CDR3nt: TGTGCCAGCAGCTCCCTAGGCGGGGGGACTCAAAATGAGCAGTTCTTC; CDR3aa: CASSSLGGGTQNEQFF
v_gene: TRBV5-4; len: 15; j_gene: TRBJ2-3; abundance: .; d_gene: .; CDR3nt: TGTGCCAGCAGCTTGGAGGCCATTCGGACGGATACGCAGTATTTT; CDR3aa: CASSLEAIRTDTQYF
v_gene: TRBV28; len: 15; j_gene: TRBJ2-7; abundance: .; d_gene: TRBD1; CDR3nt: TGTGCCAGCACCCCCGTCGGGACAGGGTCCTACGAGCAGTACTTC; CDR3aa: CASTPVGTGSYEQYF
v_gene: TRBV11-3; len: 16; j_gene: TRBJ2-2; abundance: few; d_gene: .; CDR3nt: TGTGCCAGCAGCTTAGTGGCTGGGGGGTATACCGGGGAGCTGTTTTTT; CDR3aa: CASSLVAGGYTGELFF
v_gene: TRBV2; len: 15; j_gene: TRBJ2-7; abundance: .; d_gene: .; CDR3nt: TGTGCCAGCAGTGAATATGAGGCGACACCGGTCGAGCAGTACTTC; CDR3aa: CASSEYEATPVEQYF
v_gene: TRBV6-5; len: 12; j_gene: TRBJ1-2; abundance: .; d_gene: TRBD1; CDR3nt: TGTGCCAGCAGTTTCGGGACAGCCGGCTACACCTTC; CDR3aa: CASSFGTAGYTF
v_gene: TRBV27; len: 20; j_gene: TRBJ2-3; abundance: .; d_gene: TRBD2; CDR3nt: TGTGCCAGCATCCCACCCGGTAGCGGGATGTGGGGTACTAGCACAGATACGCAGTATTTT; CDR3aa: CASIPPGSGMWGTSTDTQYF
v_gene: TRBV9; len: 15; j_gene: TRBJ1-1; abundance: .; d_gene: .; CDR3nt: TGTGCCAGCAGCGTAGGATGGGGGGGAGACACTGAAGCTTTCTTT; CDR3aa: CASSVGWGGDTEAFF
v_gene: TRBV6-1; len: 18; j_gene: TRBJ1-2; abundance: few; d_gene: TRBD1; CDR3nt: TGTGCCAGCAGCACAGCCCTTGGACAGGGGCCCTCAAACTATGGCTACACCTTC; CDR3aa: CASSTALGQGPSNYGYTF
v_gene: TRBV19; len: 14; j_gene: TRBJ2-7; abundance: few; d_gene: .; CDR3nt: TGTGCCAGTAGTACCACCGGGCTTTCCTATGAGCAGTACTTC; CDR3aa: CASSTTGLSYEQYF
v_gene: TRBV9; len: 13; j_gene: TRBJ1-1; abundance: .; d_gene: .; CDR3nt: TGTGCCAGCAGCGTCGCGGGCCCCTCTGAAGCTTTCTTT; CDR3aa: CASSVAGPSEAFF
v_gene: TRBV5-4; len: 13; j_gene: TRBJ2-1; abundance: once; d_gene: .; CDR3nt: TGTGCCAGCAGCTTGATGTTCAACAATGAGCAGTTCTTC; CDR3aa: CASSLMFNNEQFF
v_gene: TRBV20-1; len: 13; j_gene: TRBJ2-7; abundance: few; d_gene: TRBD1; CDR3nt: TGCAGTGCTATCCGACAGGGGGGAAAAGAGCAGTACTTC; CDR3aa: CSAIRQGGKEQYF
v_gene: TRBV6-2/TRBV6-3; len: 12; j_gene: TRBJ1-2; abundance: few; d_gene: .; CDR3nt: TGTGCCAGCAGTCCCGACACCTATGGCTACACCTTC; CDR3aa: CASSPDTYGYTF
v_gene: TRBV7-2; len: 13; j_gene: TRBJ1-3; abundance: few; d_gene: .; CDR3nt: TGTGCCAGCAGCTCGGACGGAGGAAACACCATATATTTT; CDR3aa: CASSSDGGNTIYF
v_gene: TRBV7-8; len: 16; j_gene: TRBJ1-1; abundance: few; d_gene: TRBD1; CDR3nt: TGTGCCAGCAGCTCACTCCCTCGACAGGGGGCAACTGAAGCTTTCTTT; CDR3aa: CASSSLPRQGATEAFF
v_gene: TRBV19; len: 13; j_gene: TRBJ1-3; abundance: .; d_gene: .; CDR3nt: TGTGCCAGTAAAAGAGAAGCTGGAAACACCATATATTTT; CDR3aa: CASKREAGNTIYF
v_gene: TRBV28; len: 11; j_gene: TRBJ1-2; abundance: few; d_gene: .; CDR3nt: TGTGCCAGCAGTCCAGGGTATGGCTACACCTTC; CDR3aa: CASSPGYGYTF
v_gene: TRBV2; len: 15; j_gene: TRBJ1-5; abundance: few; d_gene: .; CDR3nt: TGTGCCAGCAGTGAGTGGCTGATTAGCAATCAGCCCCAGCATTTT; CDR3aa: CASSEWLISNQPQHF
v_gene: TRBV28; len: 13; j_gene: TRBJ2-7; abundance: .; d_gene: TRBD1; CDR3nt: TGTGCCAGCAGTGTCCCCAGGGGGCCCGAGCAGTACTTC; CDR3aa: CASSVPRGPEQYF
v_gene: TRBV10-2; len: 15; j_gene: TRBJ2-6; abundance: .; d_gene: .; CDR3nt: TGCGCCAGCAGGCCCTCTGGGTCTGGGGCCAACGTCCTGACTTTC; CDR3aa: CASRPSGSGANVLTF
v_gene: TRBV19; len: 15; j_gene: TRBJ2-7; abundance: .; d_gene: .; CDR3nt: TGTGCCAGTAGTGCACTGAGGGCAATAGGGGCCGAGCAGTACTTC; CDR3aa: CASSALRAIGAEQYF
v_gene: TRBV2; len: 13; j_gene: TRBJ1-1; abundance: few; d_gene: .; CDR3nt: TGTGCCAGCATTAGAGGACAGACCACTGAAGCTTTCTTT; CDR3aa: CASIRGQTTEAFF
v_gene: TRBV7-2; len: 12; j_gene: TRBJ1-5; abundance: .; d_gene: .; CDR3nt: TGTGCCAGCAGCGGGCGGAGCCAGCCCCAGCATTTT; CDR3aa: CASSGRSQPQHF
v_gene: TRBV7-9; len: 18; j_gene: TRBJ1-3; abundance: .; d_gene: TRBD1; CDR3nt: TGTGCCAGCAGCATTGACCGGGACAGGGCCGTAGGAGGAAACACCATATATTTT; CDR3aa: CASSIDRDRAVGGNTIYF
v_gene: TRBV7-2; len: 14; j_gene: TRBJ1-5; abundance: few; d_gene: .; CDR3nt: TGTGCCAGCAGCACGAAGGACGGCAATCAGCCCCAGCATTTT; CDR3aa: CASSTKDGNQPQHF
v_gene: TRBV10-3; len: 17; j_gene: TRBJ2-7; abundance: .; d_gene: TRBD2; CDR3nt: TGTGCCATCAGCTACCCTCCGACCCCTGTAGCGGGAGGGCATCAGTACTTC; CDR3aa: CAISYPPTPVAGGHQYF
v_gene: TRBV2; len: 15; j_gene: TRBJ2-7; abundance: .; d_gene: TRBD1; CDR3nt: TGTGCCAGCAGTGAACAGTCAGGGGGCGGTTACGAGCAGTACTTC; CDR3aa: CASSEQSGGGYEQYF
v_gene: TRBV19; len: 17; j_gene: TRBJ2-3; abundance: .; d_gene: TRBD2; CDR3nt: TGTGCCAGTAGTACCCTCCCTAGCGGGGGGGCGGGAGATACGCAGTATTTT; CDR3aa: CASSTLPSGGAGDTQYF
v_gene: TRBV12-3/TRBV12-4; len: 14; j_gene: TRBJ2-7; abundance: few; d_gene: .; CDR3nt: TGTGCCAGCAGACGTGCGCTCAGGTCTAAGGAGCAGTACTTC; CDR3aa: CASRRALRSKEQYF
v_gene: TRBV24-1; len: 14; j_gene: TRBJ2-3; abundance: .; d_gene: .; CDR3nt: TGTGCCACCAGTGATTCGTTTCGCACAGATACGCAGTATTTT; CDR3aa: CATSDSFRTDTQYF
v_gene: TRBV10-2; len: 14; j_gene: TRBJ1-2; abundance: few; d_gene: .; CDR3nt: TGCGCCAGCAGCTGGGGACAAAGCAGGACCGGCTACACCTTC; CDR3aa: CASSWGQSRTGYTF